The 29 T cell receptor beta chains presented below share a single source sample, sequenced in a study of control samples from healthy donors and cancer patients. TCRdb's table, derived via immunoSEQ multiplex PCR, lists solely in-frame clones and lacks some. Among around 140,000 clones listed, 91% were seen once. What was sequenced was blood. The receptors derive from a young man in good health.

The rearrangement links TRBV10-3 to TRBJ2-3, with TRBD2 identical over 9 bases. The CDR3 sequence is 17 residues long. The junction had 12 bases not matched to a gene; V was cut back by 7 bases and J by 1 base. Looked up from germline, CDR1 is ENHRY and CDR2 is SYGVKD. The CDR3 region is CAITPGLAALGTDTQYF. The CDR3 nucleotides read TGTGCCATCACTCCGGGACTAGCCGCCTTAGGCACAGATACGCAGTATTTT.

CDR3 loop: CASSLGSGADTQYF. The DNA for the CDR3 is TGCGCCAGCAGCTTGGGGTCAGGGGCAGATACGCAGTATTTT. The chain is built from TRBV5-1 and TRBJ2-3, with D possibly matching TRBD1 (6 bases). Germline V gives CDR1 SGHRS, CDR2 YFSETQ. Trimming stripped 0 bases from V and 4 bases from J, with 9 bases between. CDR3 length: 14 amino acids. The full variable domain, its missing parts supplied by reference TRBV5-1 and TRBJ2-3, is KAGVTQTPRYLIKTRGQQVTLSCSPISGHRSVSWYQQTPGQGLQFLFEYFSETQRNKGNFPGRFSGRQFSNSRSEMNVSTLELGDSALYLCASSLGSGADTQYFGPGTRLTVL.

In DNA, the CDR3 is TGTGCCAGCAGTTCAGGGGTTGGCTACACCTTC. Translated, it gives CASSSGVGYTF. This chain connects TRBV27 to TRBJ1-2; tentative D call: TRBD1 (6 bases). Per germline, CDR1 MNHEY and CDR2 SMNVEV (reference sequence). Trimming left V 4 bases short and J 7 bases short, with 7 bases between. There are 11 residues in the CDR3.

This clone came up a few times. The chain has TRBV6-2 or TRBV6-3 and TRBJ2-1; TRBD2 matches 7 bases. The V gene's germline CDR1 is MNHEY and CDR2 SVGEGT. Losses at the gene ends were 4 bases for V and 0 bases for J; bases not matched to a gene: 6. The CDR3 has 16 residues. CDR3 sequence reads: CASSSTTSYSYNEQFF. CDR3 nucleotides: TGTGCCAGCAGTTCCACGACTAGCTACTCCTACAATGAGCAGTTCTTC.

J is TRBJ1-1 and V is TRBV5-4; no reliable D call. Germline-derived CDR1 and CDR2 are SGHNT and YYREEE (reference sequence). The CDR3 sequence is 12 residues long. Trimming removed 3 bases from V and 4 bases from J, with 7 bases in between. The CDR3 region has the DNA TGTGCCAGCAGCTCCGGAAGCACTGAAGCTTTCTTT. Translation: CASSSGSTEAFF.

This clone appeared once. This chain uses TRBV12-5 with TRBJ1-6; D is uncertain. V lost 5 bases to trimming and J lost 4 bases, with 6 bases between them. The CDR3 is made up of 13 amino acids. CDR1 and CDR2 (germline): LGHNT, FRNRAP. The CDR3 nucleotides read TGTGCTAGTGGTGCAGAATATAATTCACCCCTCCACTTT. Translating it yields CASGAEYNSPLHF. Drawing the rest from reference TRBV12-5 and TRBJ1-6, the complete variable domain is DARVTQTPRHKVTEMGQEVTMRCQPILGHNTVFWYRQTMMQGLELLAYFRNRAPLDDSGMPKDRFSAEMPDATLATLKIQPSEPRDSAVYFCASGAEYNSPLHFGNGTRLTVT.

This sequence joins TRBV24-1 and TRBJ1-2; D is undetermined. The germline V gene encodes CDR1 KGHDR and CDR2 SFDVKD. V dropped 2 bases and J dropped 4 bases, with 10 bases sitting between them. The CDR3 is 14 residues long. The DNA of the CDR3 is TGTGCCACCAGTGATTCGCACCTCTCCTATGGCTACACCTTC. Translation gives CATSDSHLSYGYTF.

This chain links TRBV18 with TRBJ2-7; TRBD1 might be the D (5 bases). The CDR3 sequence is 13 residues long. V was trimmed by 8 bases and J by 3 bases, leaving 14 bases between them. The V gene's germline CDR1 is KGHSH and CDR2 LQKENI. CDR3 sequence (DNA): TGTGCCAGCCGGACAATGACAGACTACGAGCAGTACTTC. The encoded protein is CASRTMTDYEQYF.

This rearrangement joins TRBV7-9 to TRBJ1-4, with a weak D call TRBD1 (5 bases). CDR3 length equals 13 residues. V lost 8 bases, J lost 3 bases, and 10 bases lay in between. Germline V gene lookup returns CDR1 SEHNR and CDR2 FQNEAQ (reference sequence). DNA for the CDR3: TGTGCCAGCTTCCAGGGCGCTAATGAAAAACTGTTTTTT. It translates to CASFQGANEKLFF. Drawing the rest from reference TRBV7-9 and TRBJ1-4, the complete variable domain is DTGVSQNPRHKITKRGQNVTFRCDPISEHNRLYWYRQTLGQGPEFLTYFQNEAQLEKSRLLSDRFSAERPKGSFSTLEIQRTEQGDSAMYLCASFQGANEKLFFGSGTQLSVL.

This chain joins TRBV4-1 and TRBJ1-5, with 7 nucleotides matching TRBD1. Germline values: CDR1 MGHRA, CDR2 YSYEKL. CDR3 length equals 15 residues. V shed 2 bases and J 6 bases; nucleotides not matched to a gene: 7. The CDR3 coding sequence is TGCGCCAGCAGCCAAATAGACAGGGAAGGTCAGCCCCAGCATTTT. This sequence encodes CASSQIDREGQPQHF.

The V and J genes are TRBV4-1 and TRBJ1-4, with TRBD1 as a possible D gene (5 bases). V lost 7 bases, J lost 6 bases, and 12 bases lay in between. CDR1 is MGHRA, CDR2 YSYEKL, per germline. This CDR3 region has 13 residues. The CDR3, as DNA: TGCGCCAGCATGGGGACGGTCTATGAAAAACTGTTTTTT. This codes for CASMGTVYEKLFF.

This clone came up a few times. CDR3 coding DNA: TGTGCCAGCAGCCCCCGCGATCGGGGGGCTCGGACCGGGGAGCTGTTTTTT. Its translation is CASSPRDRGARTGELFF. V is TRBV13 and J is TRBJ2-2, with D perhaps TRBD2 (7 bases). Germline V lookup: CDR1 PRHDT, CDR2 FYEKMQ (reference sequence). Between the trimmed V and J ends, which lost 5 bases and 5 bases, there was a span of 21 bases. CDR3 size: 17 residues.

The CDR3 spells CASSSAGRMNTEAFF. The CDR3 region has the DNA TGCGCCAGCAGCTCAGCCGGGCGCATGAACACTGAAGCTTTCTTT. V is TRBV5-1 and J is TRBJ1-1; D is unresolved. CDR1 SGHRS and CDR2 YFSETQ come from the germline V gene. V lost 3 bases to trimming and J lost 0 bases, with 12 bases between them. This CDR3 has 15 residues.

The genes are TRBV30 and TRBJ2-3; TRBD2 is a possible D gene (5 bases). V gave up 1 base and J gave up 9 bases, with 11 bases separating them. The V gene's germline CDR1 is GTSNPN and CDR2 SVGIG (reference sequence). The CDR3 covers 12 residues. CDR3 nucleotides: TGTGCCTGGAGTGATAGCGTCGCAACGCAGTATTTT. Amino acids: CAWSDSVATQYF.

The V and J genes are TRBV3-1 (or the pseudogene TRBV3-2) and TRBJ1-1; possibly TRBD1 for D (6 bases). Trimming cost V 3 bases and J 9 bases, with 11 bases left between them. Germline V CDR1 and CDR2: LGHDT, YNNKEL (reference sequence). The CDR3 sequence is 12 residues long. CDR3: CASSHGTGKAFF. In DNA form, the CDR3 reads TGTGCCAGCAGCCACGGTACAGGGAAAGCTTTCTTT.

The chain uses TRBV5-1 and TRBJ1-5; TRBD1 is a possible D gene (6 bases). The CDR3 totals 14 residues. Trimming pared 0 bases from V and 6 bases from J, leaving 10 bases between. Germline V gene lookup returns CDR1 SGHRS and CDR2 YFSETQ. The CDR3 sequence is CASSLGGPGQPQHF. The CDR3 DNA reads TGCGCCAGCAGCTTGGGGGGGCCGGGTCAGCCCCAGCATTTT.

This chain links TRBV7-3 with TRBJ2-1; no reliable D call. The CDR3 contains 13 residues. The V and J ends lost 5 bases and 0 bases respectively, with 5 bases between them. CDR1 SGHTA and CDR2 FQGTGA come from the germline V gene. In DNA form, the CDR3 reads TGTGCCAGCAGCCGGAGCTCCTACAATGAGCAGTTCTTC. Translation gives CASSRSSYNEQFF.

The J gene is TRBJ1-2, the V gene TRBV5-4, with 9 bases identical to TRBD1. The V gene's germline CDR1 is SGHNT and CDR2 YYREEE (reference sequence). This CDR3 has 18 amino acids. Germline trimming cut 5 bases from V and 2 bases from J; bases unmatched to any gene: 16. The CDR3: CASRDSGTGLKGNYGYTF. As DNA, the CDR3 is TGTGCCAGCAGGGACTCGGGGACAGGGCTAAAGGGAAACTATGGCTACACCTTC. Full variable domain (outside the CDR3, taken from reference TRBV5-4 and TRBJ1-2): ETGVTQSPTHLIKTRGQQVTLRCSSQSGHNTVSWYQQALGQGPQFIFQYYREEENGRGNFPPRFSGLQFPNYSSELNVNALELDDSALYLCASRDSGTGLKGNYGYTFGSGTRLTVV.

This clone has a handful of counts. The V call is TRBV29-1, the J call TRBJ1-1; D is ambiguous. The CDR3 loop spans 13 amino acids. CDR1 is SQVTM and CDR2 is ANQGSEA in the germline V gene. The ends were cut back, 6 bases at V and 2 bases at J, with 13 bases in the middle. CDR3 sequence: CSVSVVVNTEAFF. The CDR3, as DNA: TGCAGCGTCTCCGTGGTTGTCAACACTGAAGCTTTCTTT.

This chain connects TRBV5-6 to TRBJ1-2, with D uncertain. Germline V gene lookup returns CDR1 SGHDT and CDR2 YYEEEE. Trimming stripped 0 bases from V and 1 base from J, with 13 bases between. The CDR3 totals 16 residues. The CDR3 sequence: CASSLGRISYNYGYTF. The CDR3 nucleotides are TGTGCCAGCAGCTTGGGTCGCATCTCCTATAACTATGGCTACACCTTC. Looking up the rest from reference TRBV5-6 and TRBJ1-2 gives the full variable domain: DAGVTQSPTHLIKTRGQQVTLRCSPKSGHDTVSWYQQALGQGPQFIFQYYEEEERQRGNFPDRFSGHQFPNYSSELNVNALLLGDSALYLCASSLGRISYNYGYTFGSGTRLTVV.

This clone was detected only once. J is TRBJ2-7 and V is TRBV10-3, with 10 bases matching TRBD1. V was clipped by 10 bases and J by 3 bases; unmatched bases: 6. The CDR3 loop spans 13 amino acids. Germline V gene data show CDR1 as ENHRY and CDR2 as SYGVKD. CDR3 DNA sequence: TGTGCCACCCGGACAGGGGGGGACTACGAGCAGTACTTC. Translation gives CATRTGGDYEQYF.

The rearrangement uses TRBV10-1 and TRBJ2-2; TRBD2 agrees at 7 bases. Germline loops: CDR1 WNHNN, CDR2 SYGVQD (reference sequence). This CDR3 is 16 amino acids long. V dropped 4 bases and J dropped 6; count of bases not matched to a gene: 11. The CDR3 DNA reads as TGCGCCAGCAGTGGCGGGAGATTGGGCGGCCCCGGGGAGCTGTTTTTT. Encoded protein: CASSGGRLGGPGELFF.

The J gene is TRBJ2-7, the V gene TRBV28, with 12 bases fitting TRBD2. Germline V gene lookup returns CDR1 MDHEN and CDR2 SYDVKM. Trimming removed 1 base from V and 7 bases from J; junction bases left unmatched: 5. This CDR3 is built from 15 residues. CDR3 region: CASSLSSGGAGEQYF. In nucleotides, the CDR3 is TGTGCCAGCAGTTTATCTAGCGGGGGGGCCGGAGAGCAGTACTTC.

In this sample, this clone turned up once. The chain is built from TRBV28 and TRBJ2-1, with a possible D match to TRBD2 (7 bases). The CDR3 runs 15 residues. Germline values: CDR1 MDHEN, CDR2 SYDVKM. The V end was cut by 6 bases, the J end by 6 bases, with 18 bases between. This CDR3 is CASRLSWGGGNEQFF. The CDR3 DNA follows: TGTGCCAGCAGGCTCAGCTGGGGAGGGGGCAATGAGCAGTTCTTC.

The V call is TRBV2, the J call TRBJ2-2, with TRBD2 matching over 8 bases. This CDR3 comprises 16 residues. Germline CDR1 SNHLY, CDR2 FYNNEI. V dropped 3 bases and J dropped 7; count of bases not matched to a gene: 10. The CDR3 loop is CASSDRVGGADGELFF. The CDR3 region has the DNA TGTGCCAGCAGTGACCGGGTCGGGGGGGCAGACGGGGAGCTGTTTTTT.

In nucleotides, the CDR3 is TGTGCCTGGAGCAGAAAGGGACAGAACACCGGGGAGCTGTTTTTT. Its protein product is CAWSRKGQNTGELFF. The rearrangement uses TRBV30 and TRBJ2-2, with D perhaps matching TRBD1 (6 bases). Trimming left V 3 bases short and J 1 base short, with 12 bases between. Germline lookup yields CDR1 GTSNPN and CDR2 SVGIG (reference sequence). The CDR3 runs 15 residues.

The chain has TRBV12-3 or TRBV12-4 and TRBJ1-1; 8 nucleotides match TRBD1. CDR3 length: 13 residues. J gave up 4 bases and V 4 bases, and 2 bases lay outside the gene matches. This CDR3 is CASSSDRGTEAFF. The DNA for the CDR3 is TGTGCCAGCAGTTCCGACAGGGGCACTGAAGCTTTCTTT.

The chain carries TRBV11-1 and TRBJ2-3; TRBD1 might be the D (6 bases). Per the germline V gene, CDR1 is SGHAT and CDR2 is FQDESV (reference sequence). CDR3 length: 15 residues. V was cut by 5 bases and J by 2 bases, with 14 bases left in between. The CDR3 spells CASSRGQLNTDTQYF. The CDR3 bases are TGTGCCAGCAGCCGAGGACAGCTTAACACAGATACGCAGTATTTT.

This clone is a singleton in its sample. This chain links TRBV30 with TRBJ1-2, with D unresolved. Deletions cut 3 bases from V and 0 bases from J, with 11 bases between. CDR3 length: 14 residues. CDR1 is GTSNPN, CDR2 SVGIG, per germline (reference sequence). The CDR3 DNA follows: TGTGCCTGGAGCACAGAACATCCTAACTATGGCTACACCTTC. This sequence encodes CAWSTEHPNYGYTF.